Listed here are 2 T cell receptor beta chains from one sample, sequenced in a study of T-cell reconstitution after alpha-beta-depleted transplantation in children. Library preparation (for TCRbeta) was performed with unique molecular identifiers. TCRdb reanalysed the PCR reads using MiXCR and keeps one entry per CDR3 protein. Counted here are about a million distinct CDR3 sequences, under 30% occurring once; the ten biggest clones make up about 28%. The sample in question was PBMCs, mostly from graft donor cells, obtained 360 days after TCRalphabeta/CD19-depleted stem cell transplant. These TCRs come from a boy younger than two who had a stem cell transplant for SCID, so the T cells may come from the graft donor.

The chain recombines TRBV10-3 with TRBJ2-2, with TRBD2 matching 9 bases. Per the germline V gene, CDR1 is ENHRY and CDR2 is SYGVKD. The CDR3 has 19 residues. J was trimmed by 4 bases and V by 3 bases; bases with no gene match: 15. CDR3 DNA: TGTGCCATCAGTGATAACGTCGGGACTAGCAAGTCGTTCACCGGGGAGCTGTTTTTT. Translating it yields CAISDNVGTSKSFTGELFF.

This clonotype has only a few counts. V is TRBV12-3 or TRBV12-4 and J is TRBJ1-1; D remains unclear. The CDR3 loop spans 14 amino acids. Trimming removed 7 bases at V and 0 bases at J, with 12 bases between. For the CDR3, the DNA is TGTGCCAGCACTCCCCGGGATCTGAACACTGAAGCTTTCTTT. Its protein product is CASTPRDLNTEAFF.